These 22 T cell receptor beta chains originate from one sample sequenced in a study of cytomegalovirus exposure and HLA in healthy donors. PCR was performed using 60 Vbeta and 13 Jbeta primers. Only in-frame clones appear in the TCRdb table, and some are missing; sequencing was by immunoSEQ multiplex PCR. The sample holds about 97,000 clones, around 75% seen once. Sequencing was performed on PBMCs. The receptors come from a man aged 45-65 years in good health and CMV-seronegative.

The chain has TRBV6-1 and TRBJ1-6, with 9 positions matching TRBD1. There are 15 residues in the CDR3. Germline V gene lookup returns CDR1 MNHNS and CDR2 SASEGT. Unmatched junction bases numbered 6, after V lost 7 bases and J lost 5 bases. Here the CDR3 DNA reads TGTGCCAGCAACCCCACAGGGGGCAATAATTCACCCCTCCACTTT. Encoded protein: CASNPTGGNNSPLHF.

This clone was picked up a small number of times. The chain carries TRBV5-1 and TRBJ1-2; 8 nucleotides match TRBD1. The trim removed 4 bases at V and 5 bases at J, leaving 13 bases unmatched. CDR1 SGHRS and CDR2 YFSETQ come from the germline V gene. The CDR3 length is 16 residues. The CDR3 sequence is CASSPTFHGQGYGYTF. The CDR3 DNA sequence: TGCGCCAGCAGCCCTACCTTCCACGGACAGGGTTATGGCTACACCTTC.

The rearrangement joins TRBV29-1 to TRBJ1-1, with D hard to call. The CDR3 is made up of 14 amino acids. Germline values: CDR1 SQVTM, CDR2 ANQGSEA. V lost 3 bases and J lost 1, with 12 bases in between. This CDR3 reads CSVDLHAGNTEAFF. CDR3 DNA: TGCAGCGTTGATCTCCACGCAGGGAACACTGAAGCTTTCTTT.

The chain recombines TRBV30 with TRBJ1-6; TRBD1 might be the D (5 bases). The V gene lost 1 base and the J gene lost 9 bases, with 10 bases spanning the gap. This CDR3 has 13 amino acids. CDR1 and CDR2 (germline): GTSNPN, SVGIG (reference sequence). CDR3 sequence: CAWSGRVGSPLHF. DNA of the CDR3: TGTGCCTGGAGTGGCAGGGTTGGTTCACCCCTCCACTTT. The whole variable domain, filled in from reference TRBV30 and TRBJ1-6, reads SQTIHQWPATLVQPVGSPLSLECTVEGTSNPNLYWYRQAAGRGLQLLFYSVGIGQISSEVPQNLSASRPQDRQFILSSKKLLLSDSGFYLCAWSGRVGSPLHFGNGTRLTVT.

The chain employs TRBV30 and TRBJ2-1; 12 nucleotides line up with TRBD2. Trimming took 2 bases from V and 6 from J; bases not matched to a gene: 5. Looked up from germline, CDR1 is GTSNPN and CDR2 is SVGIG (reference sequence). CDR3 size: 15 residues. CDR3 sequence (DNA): TGTGCCTGGAGTCCCGGACTAGCGGGGTTCAATGAGCAGTTCTTC. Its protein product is CAWSPGLAGFNEQFF.

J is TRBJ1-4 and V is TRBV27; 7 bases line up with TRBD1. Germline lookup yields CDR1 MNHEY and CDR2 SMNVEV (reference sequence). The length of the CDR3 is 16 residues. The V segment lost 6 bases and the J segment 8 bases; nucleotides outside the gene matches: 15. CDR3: CASSPAFSGGLEKLFF. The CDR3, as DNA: TGTGCCAGCAGCCCGGCCTTTTCAGGGGGTTTGGAAAAACTGTTTTTT.

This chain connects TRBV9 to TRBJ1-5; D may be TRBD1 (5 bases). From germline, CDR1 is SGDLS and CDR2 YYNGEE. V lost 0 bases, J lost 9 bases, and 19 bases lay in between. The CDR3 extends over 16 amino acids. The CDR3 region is CASSVGGGEGDGPQHF. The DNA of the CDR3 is TGTGCCAGCAGCGTAGGGGGAGGGGAGGGTGACGGGCCCCAGCATTTT.

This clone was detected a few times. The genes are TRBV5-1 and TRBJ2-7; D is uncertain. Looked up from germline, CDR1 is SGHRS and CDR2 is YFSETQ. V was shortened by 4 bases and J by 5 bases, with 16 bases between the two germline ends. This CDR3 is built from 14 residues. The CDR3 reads CASSPERDANEQYF. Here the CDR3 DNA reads TGCGCCAGCAGCCCCGAGAGAGATGCAAACGAGCAGTACTTC.

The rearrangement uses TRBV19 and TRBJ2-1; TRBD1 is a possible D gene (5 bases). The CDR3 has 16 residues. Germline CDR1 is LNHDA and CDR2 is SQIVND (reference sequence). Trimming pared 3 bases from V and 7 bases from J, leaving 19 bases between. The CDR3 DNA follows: TGTGCCAGTAGTATTAGCCGGATGAATAAGGGGAATGAGCAGTTCTTC. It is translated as CASSISRMNKGNEQFF. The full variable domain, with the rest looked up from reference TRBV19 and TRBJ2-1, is DGGITQSPKYLFRKEGQNVTLSCEQNLNHDAMYWYRQDPGQGLRLIYYSQIVNDFQKGDIAEGYSVSREKKESFPLTVTSAQKNPTAFYLCASSISRMNKGNEQFFGPGTRLTVL.

CDR3 region: CASGGGEDMNTEAFF. CDR3 sequence (DNA): TGTGCCAGCGGCGGGGGGGAGGACATGAACACTGAAGCTTTCTTT. The rearrangement uses TRBV19 and TRBJ1-1; D perhaps matches TRBD1 (5 bases). V was cut by 9 bases and J by 0 bases, with 17 bases left in between. There are 15 residues in the CDR3. From germline, CDR1 is LNHDA and CDR2 SQIVND (reference sequence).

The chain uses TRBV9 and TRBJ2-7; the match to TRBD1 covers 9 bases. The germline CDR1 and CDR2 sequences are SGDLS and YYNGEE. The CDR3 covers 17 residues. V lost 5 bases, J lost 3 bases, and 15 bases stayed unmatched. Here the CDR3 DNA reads TGTGCCAGCAGTGGGGACAGGGAAAGGGAGGGGATCTACGAGCAGTACTTC. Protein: CASSGDREREGIYEQYF.

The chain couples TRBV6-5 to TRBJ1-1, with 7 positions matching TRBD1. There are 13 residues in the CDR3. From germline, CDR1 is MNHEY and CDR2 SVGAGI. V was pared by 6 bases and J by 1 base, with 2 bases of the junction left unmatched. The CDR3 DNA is TGTGCCAGCAGCAGACAGGGGAACACTGAAGCTTTCTTT. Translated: CASSRQGNTEAFF.

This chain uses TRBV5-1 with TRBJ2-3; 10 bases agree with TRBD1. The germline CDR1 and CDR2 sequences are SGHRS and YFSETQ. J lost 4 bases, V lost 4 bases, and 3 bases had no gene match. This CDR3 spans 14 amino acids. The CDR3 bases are TGCGCCAGCAGCCCCGGACAGGGGGCAGATACGCAGTATTTT. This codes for CASSPGQGADTQYF. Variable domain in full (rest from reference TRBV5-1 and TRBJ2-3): KAGVTQTPRYLIKTRGQQVTLSCSPISGHRSVSWYQQTPGQGLQFLFEYFSETQRNKGNFPGRFSGRQFSNSRSEMNVSTLELGDSALYLCASSPGQGADTQYFGPGTRLTVL.

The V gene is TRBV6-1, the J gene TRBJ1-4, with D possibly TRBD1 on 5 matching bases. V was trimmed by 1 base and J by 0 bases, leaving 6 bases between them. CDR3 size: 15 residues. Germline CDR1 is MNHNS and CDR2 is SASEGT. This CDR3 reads CASSEGQTTNEKLFF. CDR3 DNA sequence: TGTGCCAGCAGTGAAGGACAGACAACTAATGAAAAACTGTTTTTT.

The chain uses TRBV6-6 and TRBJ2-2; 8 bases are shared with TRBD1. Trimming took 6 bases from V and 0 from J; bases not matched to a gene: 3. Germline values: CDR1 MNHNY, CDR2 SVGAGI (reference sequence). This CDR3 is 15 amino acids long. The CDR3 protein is CASSPDRANTGELFF. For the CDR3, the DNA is TGTGCCAGCAGCCCGGACAGGGCGAACACCGGGGAGCTGTTTTTT.

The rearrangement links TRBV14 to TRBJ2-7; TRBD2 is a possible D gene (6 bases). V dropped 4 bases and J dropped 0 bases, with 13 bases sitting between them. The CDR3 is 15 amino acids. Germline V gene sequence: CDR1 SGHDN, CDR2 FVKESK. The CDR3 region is CASSLRGTHSYEQYF. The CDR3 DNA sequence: TGTGCCAGCAGCCTTCGGGGGACCCACTCCTACGAGCAGTACTTC.

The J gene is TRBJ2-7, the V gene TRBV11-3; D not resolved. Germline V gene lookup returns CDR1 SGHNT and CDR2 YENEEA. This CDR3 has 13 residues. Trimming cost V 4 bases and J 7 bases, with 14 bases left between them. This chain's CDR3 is CASSSLQTGEQYF. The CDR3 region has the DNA TGTGCCAGCAGCTCCCTTCAGACTGGGGAGCAGTACTTC.

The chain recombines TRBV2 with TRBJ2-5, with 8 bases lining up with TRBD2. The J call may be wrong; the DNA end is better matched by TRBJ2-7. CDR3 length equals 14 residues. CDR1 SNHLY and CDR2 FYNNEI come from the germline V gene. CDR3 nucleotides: TGTGCCAGCAGCCGGGGGGGCTTTTTCTACGAGCAGTACTTC. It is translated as CASSRGGFFYEQYF.

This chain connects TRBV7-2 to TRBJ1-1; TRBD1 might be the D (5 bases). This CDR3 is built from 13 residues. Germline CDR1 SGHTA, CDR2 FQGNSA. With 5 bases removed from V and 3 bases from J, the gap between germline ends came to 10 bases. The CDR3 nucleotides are TGTGCCAGCAGCATACCAGGGTACACTGAAGCTTTCTTT. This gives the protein CASSIPGYTEAFF. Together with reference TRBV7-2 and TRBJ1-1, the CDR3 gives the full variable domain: GAGVSQSPSNKVTEKGKDVELRCDPISGHTALYWYRQSLGQGLEFLIYFQGNSAPDKSGLPSDRFSAERTGGSVSTLTIQRTQQEDSAVYLCASSIPGYTEAFFGQGTRLTVV.

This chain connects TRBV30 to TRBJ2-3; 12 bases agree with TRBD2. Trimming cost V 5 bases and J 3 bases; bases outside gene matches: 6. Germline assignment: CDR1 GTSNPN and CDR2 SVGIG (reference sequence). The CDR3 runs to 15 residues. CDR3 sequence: CAWGPSGRATDTQYF. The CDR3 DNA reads TGTGCCTGGGGCCCTAGCGGGAGGGCAACAGATACGCAGTATTTT.

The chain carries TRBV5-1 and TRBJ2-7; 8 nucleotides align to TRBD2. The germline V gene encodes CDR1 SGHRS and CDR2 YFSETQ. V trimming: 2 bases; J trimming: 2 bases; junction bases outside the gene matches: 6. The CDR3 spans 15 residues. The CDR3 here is CASSFLSGGTYEQYF. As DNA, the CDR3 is TGCGCCAGCAGCTTTCTGAGCGGGGGAACCTACGAGCAGTACTTC. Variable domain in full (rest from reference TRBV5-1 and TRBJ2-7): KAGVTQTPRYLIKTRGQQVTLSCSPISGHRSVSWYQQTPGQGLQFLFEYFSETQRNKGNFPGRFSGRQFSNSRSEMNVSTLELGDSALYLCASSFLSGGTYEQYFGPGTRLTVT.

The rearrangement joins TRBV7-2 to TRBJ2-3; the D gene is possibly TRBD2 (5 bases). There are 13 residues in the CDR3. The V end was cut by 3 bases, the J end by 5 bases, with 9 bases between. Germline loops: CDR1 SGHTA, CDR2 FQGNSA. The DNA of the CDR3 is TGTGCCAGCAGCTTCTTGGGGAGAGATACGCAGTATTTT. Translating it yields CASSFLGRDTQYF.